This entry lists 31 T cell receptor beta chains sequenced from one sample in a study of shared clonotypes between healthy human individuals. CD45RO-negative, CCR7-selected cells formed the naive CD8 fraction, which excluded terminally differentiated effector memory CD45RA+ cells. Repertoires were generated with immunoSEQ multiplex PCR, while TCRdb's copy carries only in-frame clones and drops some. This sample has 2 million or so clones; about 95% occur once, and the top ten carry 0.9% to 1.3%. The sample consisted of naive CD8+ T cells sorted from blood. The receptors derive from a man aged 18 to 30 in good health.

For the CDR3, the DNA is TGTGCCAGCAACCCAGGTCCGGGGAGCTTGGGCACCGGGGAGCTGTTTTTT. Encoded protein: CASNPGPGSLGTGELFF. The chain uses TRBV9 and TRBJ2-2, with a weak D call TRBD2 (5 bases). With 6 bases removed from V and 4 bases from J, the gap between germline ends came to 22 bases. CDR1 and CDR2 (germline): SGDLS, YYNGEE. This CDR3 has 17 amino acids.

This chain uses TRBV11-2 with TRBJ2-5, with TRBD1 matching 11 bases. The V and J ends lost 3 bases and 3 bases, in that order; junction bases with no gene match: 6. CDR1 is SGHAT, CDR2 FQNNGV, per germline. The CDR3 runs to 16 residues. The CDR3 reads CASSLSGQGVEETQYF. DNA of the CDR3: TGTGCCAGCAGCTTGTCGGGACAGGGGGTCGAAGAGACCCAGTACTTC.

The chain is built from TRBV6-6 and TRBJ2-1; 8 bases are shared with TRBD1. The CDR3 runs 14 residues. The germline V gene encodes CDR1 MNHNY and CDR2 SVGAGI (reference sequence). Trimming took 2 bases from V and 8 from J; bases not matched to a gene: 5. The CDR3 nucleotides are TGTGCCAGCAGTTACCGGCAGGGGGCGGATGAGCAGTTCTTC. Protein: CASSYRQGADEQFF.

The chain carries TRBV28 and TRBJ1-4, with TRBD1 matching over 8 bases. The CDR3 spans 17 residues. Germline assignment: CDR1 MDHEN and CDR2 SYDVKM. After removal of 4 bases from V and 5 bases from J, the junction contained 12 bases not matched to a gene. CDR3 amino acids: CASSSRPRQGPNEKLFF. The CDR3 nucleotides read TGTGCCAGCAGTTCCCGGCCTAGACAGGGGCCGAATGAAAAACTGTTTTTT.

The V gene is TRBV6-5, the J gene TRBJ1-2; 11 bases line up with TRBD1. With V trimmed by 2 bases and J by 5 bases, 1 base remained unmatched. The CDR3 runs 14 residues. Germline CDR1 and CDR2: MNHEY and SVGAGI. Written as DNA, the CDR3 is TGTGCCAGCAGTTACGGACAGGGGGCTTATGGCTACACCTTC. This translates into CASSYGQGAYGYTF.

CDR3 in amino acids: CASSLTGGGSPLHF. The CDR3 DNA reads TGCGCCAGCAGCCTGACTGGAGGGGGATCACCCCTCCACTTT. This rearrangement joins TRBV5-1 to TRBJ1-6; maybe TRBD1 (6 bases). The CDR3 length is 14 residues. Per the germline V gene, CDR1 is SGHRS and CDR2 is YFSETQ. Trimming took off 4 bases at V and 10 bases at J, with 15 bases between the two ends. The full variable domain, rest sourced from reference TRBV5-1 and TRBJ1-6, is KAGVTQTPRYLIKTRGQQVTLSCSPISGHRSVSWYQQTPGQGLQFLFEYFSETQRNKGNFPGRFSGRQFSNSRSEMNVSTLELGDSALYLCASSLTGGGSPLHFGNGTRLTVT.

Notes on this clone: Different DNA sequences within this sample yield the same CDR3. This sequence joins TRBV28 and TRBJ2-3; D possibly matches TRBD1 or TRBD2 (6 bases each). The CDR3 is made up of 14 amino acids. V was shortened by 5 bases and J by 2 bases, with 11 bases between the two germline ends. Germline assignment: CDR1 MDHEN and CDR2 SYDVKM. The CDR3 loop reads CASSLGGPTDTQYF. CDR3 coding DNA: TGTGCCAGCAGTCTCGGGGGCCCCACAGATACGCAGTATTTT.

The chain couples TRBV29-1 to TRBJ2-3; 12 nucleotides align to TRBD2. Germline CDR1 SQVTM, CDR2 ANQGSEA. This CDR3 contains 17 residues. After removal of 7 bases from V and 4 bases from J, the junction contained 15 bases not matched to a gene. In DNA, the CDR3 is TGCAGCGCTACCCTAGCGGGAGGGCCACGCATGGCAGATACGCAGTATTTT. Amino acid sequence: CSATLAGGPRMADTQYF.

The CDR3 region has the DNA TGTGCCAGCAGTTTGGGCATTTCCGTCCATTCACCCCTCCACTTT. Protein product: CASSLGISVHSPLHF. The J gene is TRBJ1-6, the V gene TRBV27; D ambiguous. CDR3 length equals 15 residues. CDR1 and CDR2 from the germline V gene are MNHEY and SMNVEV (reference sequence). V lost 3 bases and J lost 8, with 14 bases in between.

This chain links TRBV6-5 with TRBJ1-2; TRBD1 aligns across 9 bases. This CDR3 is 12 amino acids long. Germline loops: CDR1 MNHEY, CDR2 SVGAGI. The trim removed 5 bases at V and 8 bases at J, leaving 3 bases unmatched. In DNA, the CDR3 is TGTGCCAGCAGTGGACAGGGGCCCGGCTACACCTTC. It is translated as CASSGQGPGYTF.

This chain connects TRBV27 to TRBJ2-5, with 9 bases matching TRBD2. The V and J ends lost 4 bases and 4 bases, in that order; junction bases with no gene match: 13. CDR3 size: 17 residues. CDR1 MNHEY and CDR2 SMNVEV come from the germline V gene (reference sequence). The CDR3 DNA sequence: TGTGCCAGCAGTTCATGGCGATTGGCGGGGGGGCGAGAGACCCAGTACTTC. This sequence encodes CASSSWRLAGGRETQYF.

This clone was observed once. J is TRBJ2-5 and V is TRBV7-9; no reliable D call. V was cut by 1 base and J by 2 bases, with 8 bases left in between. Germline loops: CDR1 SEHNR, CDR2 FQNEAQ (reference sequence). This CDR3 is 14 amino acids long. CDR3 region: CASSLDEAQETQYF. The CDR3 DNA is TGTGCCAGCAGCTTAGACGAGGCGCAAGAGACCCAGTACTTC. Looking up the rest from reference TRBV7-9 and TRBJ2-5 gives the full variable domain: DTGVSQNPRHKITKRGQNVTFRCDPISEHNRLYWYRQTLGQGPEFLTYFQNEAQLEKSRLLSDRFSAERPKGSFSTLEIQRTEQGDSAMYLCASSLDEAQETQYFGPGTRLLVL.

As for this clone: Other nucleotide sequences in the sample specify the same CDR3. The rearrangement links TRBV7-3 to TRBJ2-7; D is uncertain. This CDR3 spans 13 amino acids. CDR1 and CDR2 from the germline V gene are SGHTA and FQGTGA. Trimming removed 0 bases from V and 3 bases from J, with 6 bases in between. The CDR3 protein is CASSLTPSYEQYF. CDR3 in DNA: TGTGCCAGCAGCTTAACGCCGAGCTACGAGCAGTACTTC. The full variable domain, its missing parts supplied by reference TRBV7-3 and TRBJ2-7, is GAGVSQTPSNKVTEKGKYVELRCDPISGHTALYWYRQSLGQGPEFLIYFQGTGAADDSGLPNDRFFAVRPEGSVSTLKIQRTERGDSAVYLCASSLTPSYEQYFGPGTRLTVT.

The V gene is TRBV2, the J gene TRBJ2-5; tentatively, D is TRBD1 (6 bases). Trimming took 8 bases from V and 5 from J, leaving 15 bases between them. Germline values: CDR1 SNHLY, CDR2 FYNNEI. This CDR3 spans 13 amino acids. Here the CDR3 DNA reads TGTGCCAGCCGCGCAGGGGATAGGGAGACCCAGTACTTC. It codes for CASRAGDRETQYF.

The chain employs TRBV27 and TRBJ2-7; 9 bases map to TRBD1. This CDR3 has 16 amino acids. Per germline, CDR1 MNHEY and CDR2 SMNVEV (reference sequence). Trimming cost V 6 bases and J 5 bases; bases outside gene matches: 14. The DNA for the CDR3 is TGTGCCAGCAGGCCAACAGGGGGCTATTTCTTGGACGAGCAGTACTTC. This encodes CASRPTGGYFLDEQYF.

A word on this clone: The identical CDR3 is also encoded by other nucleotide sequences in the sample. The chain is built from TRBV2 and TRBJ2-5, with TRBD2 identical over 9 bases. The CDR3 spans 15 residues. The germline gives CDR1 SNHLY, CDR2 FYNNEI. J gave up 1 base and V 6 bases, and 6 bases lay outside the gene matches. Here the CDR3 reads CASSGLAGSQETQYF. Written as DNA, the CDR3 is TGTGCCAGCAGCGGGCTAGCGGGAAGCCAAGAGACCCAGTACTTC.

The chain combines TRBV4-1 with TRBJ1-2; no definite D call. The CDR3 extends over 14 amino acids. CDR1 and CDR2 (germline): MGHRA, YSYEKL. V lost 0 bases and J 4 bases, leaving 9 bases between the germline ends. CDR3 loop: CASSQEAHPYGYTF. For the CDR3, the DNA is TGCGCCAGCAGCCAAGAGGCACACCCCTATGGCTACACCTTC.

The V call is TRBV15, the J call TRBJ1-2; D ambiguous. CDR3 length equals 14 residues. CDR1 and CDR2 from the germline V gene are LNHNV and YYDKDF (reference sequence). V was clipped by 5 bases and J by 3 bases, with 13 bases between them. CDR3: CATSSLQTYYGYTF. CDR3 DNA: TGTGCCACCAGCTCCCTTCAGACCTACTATGGCTACACCTTC.

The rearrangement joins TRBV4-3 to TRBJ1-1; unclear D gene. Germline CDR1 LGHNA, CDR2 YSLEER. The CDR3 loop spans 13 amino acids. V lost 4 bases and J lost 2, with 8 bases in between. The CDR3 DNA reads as TGCGCCAGCAGCCTCCGCTCAAACACTGAAGCTTTCTTT. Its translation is CASSLRSNTEAFF.

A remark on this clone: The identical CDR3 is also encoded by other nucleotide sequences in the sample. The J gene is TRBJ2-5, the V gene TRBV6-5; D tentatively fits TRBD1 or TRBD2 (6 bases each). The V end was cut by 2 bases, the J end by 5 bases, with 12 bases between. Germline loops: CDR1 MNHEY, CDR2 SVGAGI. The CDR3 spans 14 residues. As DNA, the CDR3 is TGTGCCAGCAGTTACACGGGGGCGGGGGAGACCCAGTACTTC. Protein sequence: CASSYTGAGETQYF.

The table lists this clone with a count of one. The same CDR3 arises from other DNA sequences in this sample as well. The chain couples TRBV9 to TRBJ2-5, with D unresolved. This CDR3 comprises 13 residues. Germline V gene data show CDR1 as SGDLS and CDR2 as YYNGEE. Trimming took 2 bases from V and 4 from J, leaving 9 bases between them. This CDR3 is CASSVVPGETQYF. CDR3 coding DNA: TGTGCCAGCAGCGTGGTTCCCGGAGAGACCCAGTACTTC.

CDR3 in DNA: TGCGCCAGCAGGTCGAGTAGGGGCGACAGAGCCACAGATACGCAGTATTTT. Protein: CASRSSRGDRATDTQYF. The rearrangement joins TRBV5-1 to TRBJ2-3, with a possible D match to TRBD1 (5 bases). V lost 5 bases to trimming and J lost 2 bases, with 21 bases between them. This CDR3 spans 17 amino acids. The germline gives CDR1 SGHRS, CDR2 YFSETQ.

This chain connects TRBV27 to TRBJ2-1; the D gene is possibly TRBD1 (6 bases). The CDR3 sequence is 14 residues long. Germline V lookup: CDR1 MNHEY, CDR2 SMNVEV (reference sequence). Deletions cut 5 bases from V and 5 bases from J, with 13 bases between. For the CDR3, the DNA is TGTGCCAGCAGTCTTATGGGGGCGGACAATGAGCAGTTCTTC. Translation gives CASSLMGADNEQFF.

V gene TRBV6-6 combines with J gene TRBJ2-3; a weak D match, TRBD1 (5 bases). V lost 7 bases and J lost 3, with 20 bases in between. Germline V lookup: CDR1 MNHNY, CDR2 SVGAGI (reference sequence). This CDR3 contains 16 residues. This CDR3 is CASIHFLAGPTDTQYF. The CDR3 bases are TGTGCCAGCATCCACTTTCTGGCAGGGCCGACAGATACGCAGTATTTT.

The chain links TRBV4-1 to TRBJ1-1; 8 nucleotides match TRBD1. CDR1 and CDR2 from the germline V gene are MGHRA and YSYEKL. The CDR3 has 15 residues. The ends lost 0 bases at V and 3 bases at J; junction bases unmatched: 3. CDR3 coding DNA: TGCGCCAGCAGCCAAGATCCGGGACAGGACACTGAAGCTTTCTTT. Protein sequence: CASSQDPGQDTEAFF.

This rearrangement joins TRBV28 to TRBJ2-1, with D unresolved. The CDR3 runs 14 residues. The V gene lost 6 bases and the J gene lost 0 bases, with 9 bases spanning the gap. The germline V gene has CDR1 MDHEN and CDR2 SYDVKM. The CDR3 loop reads CASRGPSSYNEQFF. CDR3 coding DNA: TGTGCCAGCAGGGGCCCTAGCTCCTACAATGAGCAGTTCTTC.

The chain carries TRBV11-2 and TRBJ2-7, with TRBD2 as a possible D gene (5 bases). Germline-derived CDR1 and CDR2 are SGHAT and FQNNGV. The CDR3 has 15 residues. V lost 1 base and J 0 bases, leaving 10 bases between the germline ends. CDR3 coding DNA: TGTGCCAGCAGCTTAGGAGGGTATAGCTCCTACGAGCAGTACTTC. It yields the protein CASSLGGYSSYEQYF.

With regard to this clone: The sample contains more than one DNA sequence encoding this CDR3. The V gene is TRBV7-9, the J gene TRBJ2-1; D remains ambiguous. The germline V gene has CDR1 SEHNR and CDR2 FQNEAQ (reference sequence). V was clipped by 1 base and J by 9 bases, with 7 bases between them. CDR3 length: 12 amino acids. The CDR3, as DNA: TGTGCCAGCAGCTTAGTTGTATCTGAGCAGTTCTTC. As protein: CASSLVVSEQFF.

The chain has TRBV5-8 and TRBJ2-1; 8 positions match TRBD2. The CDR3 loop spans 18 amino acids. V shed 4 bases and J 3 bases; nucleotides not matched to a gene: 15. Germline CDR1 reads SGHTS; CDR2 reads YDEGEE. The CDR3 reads CASSPKGGAGGNYNEQFF. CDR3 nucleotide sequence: TGTGCCAGCAGCCCCAAGGGTGGGGCGGGGGGAAACTACAATGAGCAGTTCTTC.

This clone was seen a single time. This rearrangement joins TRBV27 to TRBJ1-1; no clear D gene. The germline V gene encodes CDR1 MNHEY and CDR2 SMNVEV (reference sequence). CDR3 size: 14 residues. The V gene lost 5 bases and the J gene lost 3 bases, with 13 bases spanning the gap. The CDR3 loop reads CASSRPWDYTEAFF. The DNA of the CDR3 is TGTGCCAGCAGTCGCCCCTGGGATTACACTGAAGCTTTCTTT.

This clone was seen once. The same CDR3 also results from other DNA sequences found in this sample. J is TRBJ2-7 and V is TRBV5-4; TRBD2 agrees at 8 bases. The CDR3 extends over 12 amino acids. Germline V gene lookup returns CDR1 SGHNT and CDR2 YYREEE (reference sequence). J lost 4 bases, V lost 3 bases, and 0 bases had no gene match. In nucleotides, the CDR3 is TGTGCCAGCAGCTCGGGAGGGTACGAGCAGTACTTC. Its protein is CASSSGGYEQYF.